This T cell receptor (beta chain) was obtained from a study of T cell repertoires in cytomegalovirus infection. Overall study: In the study, CMV epitopes included recently identified HLA-C-restricted and well-studied HLA-B-restricted ones. Evidence of both CMV infection and a matching HLA type came from public TCR beta signatures. Study-level findings and limits: CMV-specific TCR beta clonotypes restricted by HLA-C dominated the ex vivo response.

About this clonotype: Its antigen is unidentified.

MiXCR, run by TCRdb on the reads, gives a single entry per CDR3 protein. Among some 500,000 distinct CDR3 sequences listed, around two fifths were seen once. The V end was cut by 6 bases, the J end by 2 bases, with 6 bases between. CDR3 size: 12 residues. Germline loops: CDR1 SNHLY, CDR2 FYNNEI. The chain links TRBV2 to TRBJ2-3; either TRBD1 or TRBD2 may fit D (5 bases each). The source was cultured PBMCs, collected from culture after CMV antigen stimulation. The origin of this receptor is a human donor in good health (CMV status not recorded). Some clones in this sample may be carry-over from other donors' samples. The DNA for the CDR3 is TGTGCCAGCAGGGGGGACACAGATACGCAGTATTTT. It codes for CASRGDTDTQYF.